The 15 T cell receptor beta chains below all came from one sample that was sequenced in a study of blood T cells in healthy people across ages. Primed by a sample-barcoded 5' primer and a J-beta primer mix, a second PCR proceeded for about 7 to 11 cycles. From the 5' RACE reads, TCRdb called clonotypes with MiXCR, one entry per CDR3 protein. In the table there are about 1.8 million distinct CDR3 sequences, about 49% of which are singletons. Sequenced input: blood. The receptor source for this set is a woman aged 40 to 50 in good health.

The sample holds a few counts of this clonotype. This chain links TRBV13 with TRBJ1-4, with D perhaps TRBD1 (5 bases). The V gene lost 7 bases and the J gene lost 5 bases, with 11 bases spanning the gap. This CDR3 is built from 13 residues. CDR1 and CDR2 from the germline V gene are PRHDT and FYEKMQ (reference sequence). In DNA form, the CDR3 reads TGTGCCAGCACCCGGGGGGGGAATGAAAAACTGTTTTTT. Translation: CASTRGGNEKLFF. Drawing the rest from reference TRBV13 and TRBJ1-4, the complete variable domain is AAGVIQSPRHLIKEKRETATLKCYPIPRHDTVYWYQQGPGQDPQFLISFYEKMQSDKGSIPDRFSAQQFSDYHSELNMSSLELGDSALYFCASTRGGNEKLFFGSGTQLSVL.

The J gene is TRBJ2-3, the V gene TRBV29-1; D is uncertain. The CDR3 contains 13 residues. CDR1 and CDR2 from the germline V gene are SQVTM and ANQGSEA. V was pared by 4 bases and J by 2 bases, with 10 bases between. The CDR3 sequence: CSVGLPLTDTQYF. CDR3 nucleotides: TGCAGCGTTGGACTTCCCCTCACAGATACGCAGTATTTT.

There are a few counts of this clonotype. The V gene is TRBV4-2, the J gene TRBJ2-5; TRBD2 matches at 7 bases. The CDR3 length is 14 residues. Germline lookup yields CDR1 LGHNA and CDR2 YNFKEQ. V lost 4 bases to trimming and J lost 3 bases; unmatched junction nucleotides: 5. CDR3 sequence: CASSPNRGEETQYF. As DNA, the CDR3 is TGTGCCAGCAGCCCCAACCGGGGGGAAGAGACCCAGTACTTC.

This chain's CDR3 is CSVDETTTQYF. The CDR3 DNA reads TGCAGCGTCGACGAGACAACAACGCAGTATTTT. This sequence joins TRBV29-1 and TRBJ2-3; D is unresolved. This CDR3 contains 11 residues. Germline V gene data show CDR1 as SQVTM and CDR2 as ANQGSEA. Trimming shortened V by 6 bases and J by 9 bases, and 13 bases separated the two germline ends.

The chain combines TRBV7-2 with TRBJ2-5; D gene unclear. The J call may be wrong; the DNA end is better matched by TRBJ2-7. Germline lookup yields CDR1 SGHTA and CDR2 FQGNSA. CDR3 size: 11 residues. CDR3 sequence reads: CASSARVEQYF. In DNA, the CDR3 is TGTGCCAGCAGCGCACGGGTCGAGCAGTACTTC.

The rearrangement uses TRBV4-1 and TRBJ2-1; 7 nucleotides align to TRBD2. CDR3 size: 16 residues. Trimming took 3 bases from V and 0 from J; bases not matched to a gene: 5. The germline CDR1 and CDR2 sequences are MGHRA and YSYEKL. CDR3: CASSHPRGDSYNEQFF. The CDR3 coding sequence is TGCGCCAGCAGCCATCCCCGGGGGGACTCCTACAATGAGCAGTTCTTC.

This clonotype was counted a few times. V gene TRBV6-5 combines with J gene TRBJ2-4; 11 nucleotides align to TRBD1. The J segment lost 9 bases and the V segment lost 5 bases, leaving 6 bases of the junction unmatched. This CDR3 is built from 14 residues. Germline lookup yields CDR1 MNHEY and CDR2 SVGAGI. The CDR3 region has the DNA TGTGCCAGCAGTCTGGGACAGGGGGTTGCCATTCAGTACTTC. Protein: CASSLGQGVAIQYF.

This clonotype was counted a few times. The chain uses TRBV4-3 and TRBJ2-7, with D hard to call. CDR3 length: 15 residues. Trimming pared 1 base from V and 0 bases from J, leaving 10 bases between. Germline assignment: CDR1 LGHNA and CDR2 YSLEER. The CDR3 here is CASSQVVSGSYEQYF. CDR3 nucleotides: TGCGCCAGCAGCCAAGTCGTCTCGGGCTCCTACGAGCAGTACTTC.

The chain has TRBV20-1 and TRBJ2-5; the match to TRBD2 covers 10 bases. Unmatched junction bases numbered 12, after V lost 3 bases and J lost 11 bases. Germline assignment: CDR1 DFQATT and CDR2 SNEGSKA (reference sequence). The CDR3 is 14 residues long. The CDR3 spells CSASERGGGHEQYF. DNA for the CDR3: TGCAGTGCTAGTGAGCGGGGGGGCGGGCATGAGCAGTACTTC.

This clonotype was counted a few times. The chain carries TRBV7-8 and TRBJ2-1; possibly TRBD1 or TRBD2 for D (5 bases each). V dropped 2 bases and J dropped 9 bases, with 11 bases sitting between them. This CDR3 contains 13 residues. Germline CDR1 and CDR2: SGHVS and FQNEAQ. The CDR3, as DNA: TGTGCCAGCAGCTTATCCCCAGGGACTGAGCAGTTCTTC. This translates into CASSLSPGTEQFF.

This clonotype was seen a few times. This chain uses TRBV2 with TRBJ1-5; weak D call: TRBD1 (5 bases). Germline loops: CDR1 SNHLY, CDR2 FYNNEI. Trimming stripped 6 bases from V and 2 bases from J, with 11 bases between. The CDR3 spans 14 residues. The CDR3 protein is CASRRGVGNQPQHF. The CDR3 nucleotides read TGTGCCAGCAGGAGAGGGGTTGGCAATCAGCCCCAGCATTTT.

This clonotype was seen repeatedly, ten times or more. The CDR3 DNA reads as TGTGCCAGCAGCTTACGGGGGACTTCCTACGAGCAGTACTTC. It yields the protein CASSLRGTSYEQYF. This sequence joins TRBV28 and TRBJ2-7; a weak D match, TRBD2 (6 bases). The CDR3 runs to 14 residues. The germline gives CDR1 MDHEN, CDR2 SYDVKM. Trimming removed 6 bases from V and 1 base from J, with 13 bases in between.

This clonotype appeared many times. The rearrangement uses TRBV20-1 and TRBJ2-7; possibly TRBD2 for D (6 bases). Germline lookup yields CDR1 DFQATT and CDR2 SNEGSKA (reference sequence). The CDR3 length is 13 residues. Trimming took off 7 bases at V and 2 bases at J, with 15 bases between the two ends. The CDR3 region is CSGNRGGTYEQYF. The CDR3 DNA reads TGCAGTGGTAATCGTGGGGGGACCTACGAGCAGTACTTC.

Many counts were recorded for this clonotype. CDR3 in amino acids: CASSDRVDEQYF. The CDR3 coding sequence is TGCGCCAGCAGCGACAGGGTTGACGAGCAGTACTTC. The chain is built from TRBV5-1 and TRBJ2-7; TRBD1 matches at 7 bases. V lost 4 bases to trimming and J lost 5 bases; unmatched junction nucleotides: 3. The germline V gene has CDR1 SGHRS and CDR2 YFSETQ. The CDR3 has 12 amino acids.

This rearrangement joins TRBV7-2 to TRBJ2-5; 14 bases fit TRBD2. Trimming removed 5 bases from V and 6 bases from J; junction bases left unmatched: 5. The CDR3 covers 15 residues. The germline V gene has CDR1 SGHTA and CDR2 FQGNSA. Here the CDR3 DNA reads TGTGCCAGCAGCACCGGACTAGCGGGGGGCAAGACCCAGTACTTC. Amino acid sequence: CASSTGLAGGKTQYF.